These T cell receptor beta chains were read from a single sample in a study of blood T cell repertoires in COVID-19. Profiled with immunoSEQ multiplex PCR; TCRdb holds only in-frame clones, not every one. The sample consists of around 300,000 clones, about 88% of them appearing once. Source material: peripheral blood. These receptors were taken from a woman aged 70-85 years with COVID-19, enrolled during active disease. Both conserved end residues are part of each CDR3. Each record gives: D gene, J gene, clone size, V gene, CDR3 DNA, CDR3 protein. The D gene is left open where the match is weak. Size tells how often a clone was seen (once, few, many) or the class of an expanded clone, and some rows leave it out.

D: .; J: TRBJ2-7; size: .; V: TRBV19; DNA: TGTGCCAGTAGCGTCGGTTACGAGCAGTACTTC; CDR3: CASSVGYEQYF
D: TRBD1; J: TRBJ2-7; size: .; V: TRBV5-4; DNA: TGTGCCAGCAGCTTTGGGACAGGGGCCTACATATCCTACGAGCAGTACTTC; CDR3: CASSFGTGAYISYEQYF
D: TRBD2; J: TRBJ2-3; size: .; V: TRBV2; DNA: TGTGCCAGCAGTGGAGGGACTAGCGGGGCCCCAGGGACGCAGTATTTT; CDR3: CASSGGTSGAPGTQYF
D: TRBD2; J: TRBJ2-3; size: .; V: TRBV18; DNA: TGTGCCAGCTCACCACTCGAAATACTAGCGGGGGACACAGATACGCAGTATTTT; CDR3: CASSPLEILAGDTDTQYF
D: .; J: TRBJ1-2; size: once; V: TRBV18; DNA: TGTGCCAGCTCACCACCCCTGGGGACAAATAACTATGGCTACACCTTC; CDR3: CASSPPLGTNNYGYTF
D: .; J: TRBJ2-1; size: .; V: TRBV7-9; DNA: TGTGCCAGCGCAATTAGCGGTGGCGCCTACAATGAGCAGTTCTTC; CDR3: CASAISGGAYNEQFF
D: .; J: TRBJ2-2; size: .; V: TRBV4-2; DNA: TGTGCCAGCAGCCAAGAGTTGGGGGGGCGAGGCGGGGAGCTGTTTTTT; CDR3: CASSQELGGRGGELFF
D: TRBD1; J: TRBJ1-5; size: .; V: TRBV7-9; DNA: TGTGCCAGCAGCCACGACAGGGTTGATCAGCCCCAGCATTTT; CDR3: CASSHDRVDQPQHF
D: TRBD1; J: TRBJ1-1; size: .; V: TRBV9; DNA: TGTGCCAGCAGGGGACAGGGCGCTGAAGCTTTCTTT; CDR3: CASRGQGAEAFF
D: .; J: TRBJ1-2; size: .; V: TRBV24-1; DNA: TGTGCCACCAGTCGTACGGGCACTAGGGATGGCTACACCTTC; CDR3: CATSRTGTRDGYTF
D: .; J: TRBJ2-5; size: .; V: TRBV14; DNA: TGTGCCAGCAGCCAAGATAGACTCACCCAGTACCAAGAGACCCAGTACTTC; CDR3: CASSQDRLTQYQETQYF
D: .; J: TRBJ1-5; size: .; V: TRBV7-9; DNA: TGTGCCAGCAGCTTAGCGTACCAGGATCAGCCCCAGCATTTT; CDR3: CASSLAYQDQPQHF
D: TRBD1; J: TRBJ2-7; size: .; V: TRBV27; DNA: TGTGCCAGCAGTTCACGACAGGGATCCTACGAGCAGTACTTC; CDR3: CASSSRQGSYEQYF
D: TRBD2; J: TRBJ2-7; size: once; V: TRBV9; DNA: TGTGCCAGCAGCTCCGGGGGGGCCTACGAGCAGTACTTC; CDR3: CASSSGGAYEQYF
D: .; J: TRBJ2-6; size: .; V: TRBV18; DNA: TGTGCCAGCTCACTGCGGTATCCAGGGAAGGATGGGGCCAACGTCCTGACTTTC; CDR3: CASSLRYPGKDGANVLTF
D: TRBD1; J: TRBJ1-1; size: .; V: TRBV5-1; DNA: TGCGCCAGCACCTTACGACAGGGTGAAGCTTTCTTT; CDR3: CASTLRQGEAFF
D: .; J: TRBJ1-2; size: .; V: TRBV4-3; DNA: TGCGCCAGCAGCCAAGAGCAGGGAGGCGGCTACACCTTC; CDR3: CASSQEQGGGYTF
D: TRBD1; J: TRBJ2-2; size: .; V: TRBV24-1; DNA: TGTGCCACCAGTGACAGCGGGACAGGGCAAACCGGGGAGCTGTTTTTT; CDR3: CATSDSGTGQTGELFF
D: .; J: TRBJ1-3; size: .; V: TRBV28; DNA: TGTGCCAGCAGCCAATCAGGTGGAAACACCATATATTTT; CDR3: CASSQSGGNTIYF
D: TRBD1; J: TRBJ1-2; size: .; V: TRBV3-1/TRBV3-2; DNA: TGTGCCAGCAGCCTATCCCTGGGACAGAACTATGGCTACACCTTC; CDR3: CASSLSLGQNYGYTF
D: TRBD2; J: TRBJ2-7; size: .; V: TRBV19; DNA: TGTGCCAGTAGTGCCCCGGGACTAGCGGGGGGGCACCGCTACGAGCAGTACTTC; CDR3: CASSAPGLAGGHRYEQYF
D: .; J: TRBJ1-1; size: .; V: TRBV28; DNA: TGTGCCACGGGCCAAGGGGCGCGGAACACTGAAGCTTTCTTT; CDR3: CATGQGARNTEAFF
D: TRBD2; J: TRBJ2-5; size: .; V: TRBV6-6; DNA: TGTGCCAGCAGTCCACGGACTAGCGGGCGTAATTTGGAGACCCAGTACTTC; CDR3: CASSPRTSGRNLETQYF
D: TRBD1; J: TRBJ2-1; size: .; V: TRBV5-6; DNA: TGTGCCAGCAGCTTGGGGACAGGTTACAATGAGCAGTTCTTC; CDR3: CASSLGTGYNEQFF
D: TRBD1; J: TRBJ1-1; size: .; V: TRBV28; DNA: TGTGCCAGCAGTTTTACAGGGGGGTTGAACACTGAAGCTTTCTTT; CDR3: CASSFTGGLNTEAFF
D: .; J: TRBJ1-6; size: .; V: TRBV27; DNA: TGTGCCAGCAGACCTCGGTGGGGCAATCTCTATAATTCACCCCTCCACTTT; CDR3: CASRPRWGNLYNSPLHF
D: .; J: TRBJ1-2; size: .; V: TRBV2; DNA: TGTGCCAGCAGTAGCACGGCGCTGGGGCTGGGCTACACCTTC; CDR3: CASSSTALGLGYTF
D: TRBD2; J: TRBJ2-1; size: .; V: TRBV27; DNA: TGTGCCAGCAGTTCGCTAGCGGGGAATGAGCAGTTCTTC; CDR3: CASSSLAGNEQFF
D: .; J: TRBJ2-2; size: .; V: TRBV9; DNA: TGTGCCAGCAGCGACCACTCGTACACCGGGGAGCTGTTTTTT; CDR3: CASSDHSYTGELFF
D: .; J: TRBJ1-1; size: .; V: TRBV5-5; DNA: TGTGCCAGCAGCCTGGTGGACAGAGCTAATGAAGCTTTCTTT; CDR3: CASSLVDRANEAFF
D: .; J: TRBJ2-2; size: .; V: TRBV24-1; DNA: TGTGCCACCAGTGATTACAGCACCGGGGAGCTGTTTTTT; CDR3: CATSDYSTGELFF
D: TRBD2; J: TRBJ2-1; size: .; V: TRBV27; DNA: TGTGCCAGCAGTTTATCTAGCGGGGGGGGCAATGAGCAGTTCTTC; CDR3: CASSLSSGGGNEQFF
D: .; J: TRBJ1-1; size: .; V: TRBV28; DNA: TGTGCCAGCACTTACAGTAGTTTGAACACTGAAGCTTTCTTT; CDR3: CASTYSSLNTEAFF
D: .; J: TRBJ1-2; size: .; V: TRBV6-5; DNA: TGTGCCAGCGGGAGAGATTTGGGCTACACCTTC; CDR3: CASGRDLGYTF
D: .; J: TRBJ1-2; size: .; V: TRBV27; DNA: TGTGCCAGCAGTCCACATTTGGGGGCGCAAGGCTACACCTTC; CDR3: CASSPHLGAQGYTF
D: TRBD1; J: TRBJ2-6; size: once; V: TRBV5-6; DNA: TGTGCCAGCAGCCTACTACAGGGGGCGGCTGGGGCCAACGTCCTGACTTTC; CDR3: CASSLLQGAAGANVLTF
D: .; J: TRBJ2-1; size: .; V: TRBV11-2; DNA: TGTGCCAGCAGCTTAAGTGCCCCCAAGCGGCCGTTCTACAATGAGCAGTTCTTC; CDR3: CASSLSAPKRPFYNEQFF
D: TRBD1; J: TRBJ1-2; size: .; V: TRBV19; DNA: TGTGCCAGTAGTAGCCAGACAGGGGGCAGCTATGGCTACACCTTC; CDR3: CASSSQTGGSYGYTF
D: TRBD2; J: TRBJ2-5; size: .; V: TRBV7-2; DNA: TGTGCCAGCAGCCCCCCGAGGCTAGCGGATTTAGAGACCCAGTACTTC; CDR3: CASSPPRLADLETQYF
D: TRBD1; J: TRBJ1-2; size: .; V: TRBV5-1; DNA: TGCGCCAGCAGCTTGCCCGACAGGGGCTATGGCTACACCTTC; CDR3: CASSLPDRGYGYTF
D: .; J: TRBJ1-5; size: .; V: TRBV7-2; DNA: TGTGCCAGCAGCTTAGGGTCCAGGGGCGGCAATCAGCCCCAGCATTTT; CDR3: CASSLGSRGGNQPQHF
D: TRBD1; J: TRBJ1-1; size: .; V: TRBV5-8; DNA: TGTGCCAGCAGCTGGGGACAGGGGAACACTGAAGCTTTCTTT; CDR3: CASSWGQGNTEAFF
D: TRBD2; J: TRBJ2-7; size: .; V: TRBV2; DNA: TGTGCCAGCACAACTAGCGGGGGTCGCTACGAGCAGTACTTC; CDR3: CASTTSGGRYEQYF
D: .; J: TRBJ1-2; size: .; V: TRBV27; DNA: TGTGCCAGCAGTCCCGGGACACCATATGGCTACACCTTC; CDR3: CASSPGTPYGYTF
D: .; J: TRBJ1-1; size: .; V: TRBV6-5; DNA: TGTGCCAGCTTTAGGGGAGGCACTGAAGCTTTCTTT; CDR3: CASFRGGTEAFF
D: .; J: TRBJ2-7; size: .; V: TRBV28; DNA: TGTGCCAGCAGTTTAAGAGGGTTCTACGAGCAGTACTTC; CDR3: CASSLRGFYEQYF
D: TRBD1; J: TRBJ1-5; size: .; V: TRBV7-2; DNA: TGTGCCAGCAGCTTAGTGGGTACTGTCGGGACAGGGGTCCAGCCCCAGCATTTT; CDR3: CASSLVGTVGTGVQPQHF
D: TRBD1; J: TRBJ1-2; size: .; V: TRBV5-1; DNA: TGCGCCAGCAGCTTGGGGGACAGGAACTATGGCTACACCTTC; CDR3: CASSLGDRNYGYTF
D: .; J: TRBJ1-5; size: .; V: TRBV10-1; DNA: TGCGCCAGCAGTGAGACAGCGGGACAGCCCCAGCATTTT; CDR3: CASSETAGQPQHF
D: TRBD1; J: TRBJ2-7; size: .; V: TRBV27; DNA: TGTGCCAGCAGCCCCTGGGCGCAGGGGGCCTACGAGCAGTACTTC; CDR3: CASSPWAQGAYEQYF
D: .; J: TRBJ1-1; size: .; V: TRBV27; DNA: TGTGCCAGCAGTTTTGGACAGCTAAACACTGAAGCTTTCTTT; CDR3: CASSFGQLNTEAFF
D: TRBD1; J: TRBJ1-5; size: .; V: TRBV18; DNA: TGTGCCAGCTCACCAGACAGGGGCGGCAATCAGCCCCAGCATTTT; CDR3: CASSPDRGGNQPQHF
D: .; J: TRBJ2-3; size: .; V: TRBV10-1; DNA: TGCGCCAGCAGTGAGTCTAGGGGGGGAGGAACAGATACGCAGTATTTT; CDR3: CASSESRGGGTDTQYF